This T cell receptor (beta chain) was documented in a study of CD8 T cells in Susac syndrome. TCR beta sequences were obtained from blood CD8+ and CD4+ T cells. cDNA came from roughly 0.53 to 1 ug RNA primed by random hexamers. An immunoSEQ multiplex PCR amplified TCR beta CDR3 over 54 Vbeta and 13 Jbeta. One entry per CDR3 protein, called by TCRdb with MiXCR from the immunoSEQ multiplex PCR reads. Here the sample spans 150,000 or so distinct CDR3 sequences, roughly 94% being singletons. CDR1 KGHDR and CDR2 SFDVKD come from the germline V gene. V gave up 5 bases and J gave up 1 base, with 8 bases separating them. The CDR3 totals 13 residues.

This sequence was found in a human donor with multiple sclerosis. Sample: CD8+ T cells from PBMCs. This chain joins TRBV24-1 and TRBJ2-7; D call uncertain. DNA for the CDR3: TGTGCCACCAGTGCCGGTTTGTCCTACGAGCAGTACTTC. As protein: CATSAGLSYEQYF.